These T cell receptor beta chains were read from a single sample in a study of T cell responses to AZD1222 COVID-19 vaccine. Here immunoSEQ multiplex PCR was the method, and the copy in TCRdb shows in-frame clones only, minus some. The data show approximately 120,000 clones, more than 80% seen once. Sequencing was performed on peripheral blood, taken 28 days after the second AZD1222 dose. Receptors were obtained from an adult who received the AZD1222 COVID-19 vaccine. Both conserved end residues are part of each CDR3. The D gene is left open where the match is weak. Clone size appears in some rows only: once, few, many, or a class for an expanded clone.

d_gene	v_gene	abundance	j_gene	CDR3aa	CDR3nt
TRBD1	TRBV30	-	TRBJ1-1	CAWSDGQGGLWSEAFF	TGTGCCTGGAGTGACGGACAGGGAGGGTTGTGGTCTGAAGCTTTCTTT
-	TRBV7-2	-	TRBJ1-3	CASSLNRTWGNTIYF	TGTGCCAGCAGCTTAAACAGAACATGGGGAAACACCATATATTTT
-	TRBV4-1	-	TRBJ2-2	CASSQWGDGELFF	TGCGCCAGCAGCCAATGGGGGGACGGGGAGCTGTTTTTT
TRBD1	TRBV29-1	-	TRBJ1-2	CSVRHRDRGIYGYTF	TGCAGCGTTCGCCACCGGGACAGGGGGATCTATGGCTACACCTTC
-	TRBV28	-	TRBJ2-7	CASSLARPPYEQYF	TGTGCCAGCAGTTTAGCTAGACCACCCTACGAGCAGTACTTC
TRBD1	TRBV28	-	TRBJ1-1	CASSLPGQAGAFF	TGTGCCAGCAGTCTCCCTGGACAGGCCGGGGCTTTCTTT
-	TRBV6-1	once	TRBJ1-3	CASSESYRISGNTIYF	TGTGCCAGCAGTGAATCTTACAGGATATCTGGAAACACCATATATTTT
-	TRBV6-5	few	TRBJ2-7	CASSTEPGRTYEQYF	TGTGCCAGCAGCACAGAACCGGGACGGACCTACGAGCAGTACTTC
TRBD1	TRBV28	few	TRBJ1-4	CASSSGGSLNEKLFF	TGTGCCAGCAGTTCAGGGGGATCCCTTAATGAAAAACTGTTTTTT
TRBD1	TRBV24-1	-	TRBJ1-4	CATSDGDRAGEKLFF	TGTGCCACCAGTGATGGGGACAGGGCCGGGGAAAAACTGTTTTTT
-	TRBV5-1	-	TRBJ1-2	CASSLSGEYGYTF	TGCGCCAGCAGCTTGAGCGGGGAATATGGCTACACCTTC
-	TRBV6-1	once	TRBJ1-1	CASSEALTRMNTEAFF	TGTGCCAGTAGTGAAGCTTTGACCAGGATGAACACTGAAGCTTTCTTT
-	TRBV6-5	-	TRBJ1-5	CASEGNQPQHF	TGTGCCAGCGAGGGCAATCAGCCCCAGCATTTT
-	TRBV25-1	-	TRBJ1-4	CASSESQQGGDEKLFF	TGTGCCAGCAGTGAATCCCAACAGGGAGGAGATGAAAAACTGTTTTTT
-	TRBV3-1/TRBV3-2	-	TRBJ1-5	CASSQDLGQPQHF	TGTGCCAGCAGCCAAGATCTGGGACAGCCCCAGCATTTT
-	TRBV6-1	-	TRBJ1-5	CASSETLGSGQPQHF	TGTGCCAGCAGTGAAACCTTGGGGTCGGGACAGCCCCAGCATTTT
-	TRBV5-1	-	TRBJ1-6	CASSPGGPYNSPLHF	TGCGCCAGCAGCCCTGGGGGACCGTATAATTCACCCCTCCACTTT
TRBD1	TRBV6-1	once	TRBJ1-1	CASSGDRGYMNTEAFF	TGTGCCAGCAGTGGGGACAGGGGTTACATGAACACTGAAGCTTTCTTT
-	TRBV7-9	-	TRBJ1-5	CASSEDTPNQPQHF	TGTGCCAGCAGCGAGGACACTCCCAATCAGCCCCAGCATTTT
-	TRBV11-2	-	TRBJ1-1	CASSLRLISSAFF	TGTGCCAGCAGCTTAAGGCTGATCTCTTCAGCTTTCTTT
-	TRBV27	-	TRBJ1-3	CASREGGERNTIYF	TGTGCCAGCAGAGAAGGGGGGGAACGAAACACCATATATTTT
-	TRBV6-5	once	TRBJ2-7	CASSYSMAGYEQYF	TGTGCCAGCAGTTACTCGATGGCAGGATACGAGCAGTACTTC
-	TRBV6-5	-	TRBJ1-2	CASSSPQVGYTF	TGTGCCAGCAGTTCCCCCCAGGTCGGCTACACCTTC
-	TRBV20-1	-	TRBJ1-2	CSARDDYGYTF	TGCAGTGCTAGAGATGACTATGGCTACACCTTC
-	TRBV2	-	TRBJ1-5	CASSEGGAASGNQPQHF	TGTGCCAGCAGTGAAGGAGGCGCCGCGAGCGGCAATCAGCCCCAGCATTTT
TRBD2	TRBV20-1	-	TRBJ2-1	CSASRGLTSGGNEQFF	TGCAGTGCTAGTCGCGGGTTGACTAGCGGGGGCAATGAGCAGTTCTTC
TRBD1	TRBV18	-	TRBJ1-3	CASSPRTGGLSSGNTIYF	TGTGCCAGCTCACCCCGGACAGGGGGCCTAAGCTCTGGAAACACCATATATTTT
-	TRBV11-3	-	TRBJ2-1	CASSLWTDNEQFF	TGTGCCAGCAGCTTGTGGACAGATAATGAGCAGTTCTTC
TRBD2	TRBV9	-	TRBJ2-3	CASSVGGWPSGASDTQYF	TGTGCCAGCAGCGTAGGAGGGTGGCCTAGCGGGGCGTCCGATACGCAGTATTTT
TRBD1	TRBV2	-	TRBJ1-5	CATRQGAEQPQHF	TGTGCCACCAGACAGGGGGCAGAGCAGCCCCAGCATTTT
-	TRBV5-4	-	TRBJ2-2	CASSSASTGELFF	TGTGCCAGCAGCTCGGCTTCCACCGGGGAGCTGTTTTTT
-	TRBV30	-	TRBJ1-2	CAWSVGAGNYGYTF	TGTGCCTGGAGTGTAGGTGCCGGGAACTATGGCTACACCTTC
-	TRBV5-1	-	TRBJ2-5	CASRPKETQYF	TGCGCCAGCAGACCAAAAGAGACCCAGTACTTC
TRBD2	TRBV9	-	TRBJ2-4	CASSAASGGAVWF	TGTGCCAGCAGCGCCGCTAGCGGGGGGGCGGTGTGGTTC
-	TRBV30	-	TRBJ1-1	CAWSLKRNTEAFF	TGTGCCTGGAGCCTCAAAAGGAACACTGAAGCTTTCTTT
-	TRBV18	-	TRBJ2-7	CASSPGSYEQYF	TGTGCCAGCTCCCCGGGCAGCTACGAGCAGTACTTC
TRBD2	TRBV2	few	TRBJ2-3	CASSEAVLAGGRGDTQYF	TGTGCCAGCAGTGAAGCCGTCCTAGCGGGGGGGCGAGGAGATACGCAGTATTTT
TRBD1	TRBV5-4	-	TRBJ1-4	CASSLNPTGGGEKLFF	TGTGCCAGCAGCTTAAATCCGACAGGGGGAGGCGAAAAACTGTTTTTT
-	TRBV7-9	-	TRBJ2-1	CASREREPGLFF	TGTGCCAGCAGAGAACGGGAGCCTGGGTTGTTCTTC
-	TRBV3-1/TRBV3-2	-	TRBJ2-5	CASSLRGVETQYF	TGTGCCAGCAGCCTCCGAGGGGTAGAGACCCAGTACTTC
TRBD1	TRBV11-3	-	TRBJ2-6	CASSADRAGANVLTF	TGTGCCAGCAGCGCAGACAGGGCTGGGGCCAACGTCCTGACTTTC
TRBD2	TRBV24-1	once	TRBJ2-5	CATSDLVSGGQETQYF	TGTGCCACCAGTGATTTGGTTAGCGGGGGCCAAGAGACCCAGTACTTC
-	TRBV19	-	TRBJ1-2	CATSTRLNYGYTF	TGTGCCACTTCCACGCGACTAAACTATGGCTACACCTTC
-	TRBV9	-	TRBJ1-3	CASSVTLTGGGGSGNTIYF	TGTGCCAGCAGCGTAACATTAACCGGGGGAGGGGGCTCTGGAAACACCATATATTTT
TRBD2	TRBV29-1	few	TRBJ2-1	CSARAGGNYNEQFF	TGCAGCGCCCGAGCGGGGGGGAACTACAATGAGCAGTTCTTC
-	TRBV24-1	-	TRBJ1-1	CASLGEVVRNTEAFF	TGTGCCTCCCTGGGGGAGGTAGTACGGAACACTGAAGCTTTCTTT
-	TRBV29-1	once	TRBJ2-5	CSVLRDITQYF	TGCAGCGTCCTCCGAGACATTACCCAGTACTTC
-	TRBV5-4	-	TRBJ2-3	CASSVPDTRTDTQYF	TGTGCCAGCAGCGTACCCGACACACGCACAGATACGCAGTATTTT
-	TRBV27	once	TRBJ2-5	CASSLFRGLERETQYF	TGTGCCAGCAGTTTATTTAGGGGACTGGAAAGAGAGACCCAGTACTTC
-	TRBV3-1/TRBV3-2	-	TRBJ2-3	CASSQECGVRWVTPCEDTQYF	TGTGCCAGCAGCCAAGAATGTGGCGTAAGGTGGGTAACCCCATGCGAGGATACGCAGTATTTT
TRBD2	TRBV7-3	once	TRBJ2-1	CASTLNSGGAIEQFF	TGTGCCAGCACCCTAAACAGCGGGGGGGCGATTGAGCAGTTCTTC
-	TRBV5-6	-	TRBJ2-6	CASSEASGANVLTF	TGTGCCAGCAGCGAAGCTTCTGGGGCCAACGTCCTGACTTTC
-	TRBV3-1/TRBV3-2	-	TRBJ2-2	CASSLDTGITGELFF	TGTGCCAGCAGCCTGGACACGGGGATTACCGGGGAGCTGTTTTTT